The T cell receptor (beta chain) described here comes from a study of CD8 T cells in ankylosing spondylitis. Study-wide results and limits: Reports say disease-linked clones showed up significantly more in matched ankylosing spondylitis synovial fluid. Certain motif variants had earlier appeared in reactive arthritis synovial fluid and blood.

A single record per CDR3 protein comes from TCRdb applying MiXCR to the 5' RACE reads. The repertoire has about 42,000 distinct CDR3 sequences, about 4.2% of them found once; the top ten carry 3% to 4%. This clonotype was observed many times. Its specificity is unknown. V was clipped by 4 bases and J by 0 bases; unmatched bases: 3. There are 14 residues in the CDR3. The germline CDR1 and CDR2 sequences are SGDLS and YYNGEE. V usage is TRBV9 and J usage is TRBJ1-1; 7 bases are shared with TRBD1. The sample consisted of blood, either unsorted or a sorted T cell fraction (not recorded which). This clonotype originated in a female donor with ankylosing spondylitis or in good health (not recorded which). The CDR3 DNA reads as TGTGCCAGCAGCAGAGACAGGGTGAACACTGAAGCTTTCTTT. Translating gives CASSRDRVNTEAFF.